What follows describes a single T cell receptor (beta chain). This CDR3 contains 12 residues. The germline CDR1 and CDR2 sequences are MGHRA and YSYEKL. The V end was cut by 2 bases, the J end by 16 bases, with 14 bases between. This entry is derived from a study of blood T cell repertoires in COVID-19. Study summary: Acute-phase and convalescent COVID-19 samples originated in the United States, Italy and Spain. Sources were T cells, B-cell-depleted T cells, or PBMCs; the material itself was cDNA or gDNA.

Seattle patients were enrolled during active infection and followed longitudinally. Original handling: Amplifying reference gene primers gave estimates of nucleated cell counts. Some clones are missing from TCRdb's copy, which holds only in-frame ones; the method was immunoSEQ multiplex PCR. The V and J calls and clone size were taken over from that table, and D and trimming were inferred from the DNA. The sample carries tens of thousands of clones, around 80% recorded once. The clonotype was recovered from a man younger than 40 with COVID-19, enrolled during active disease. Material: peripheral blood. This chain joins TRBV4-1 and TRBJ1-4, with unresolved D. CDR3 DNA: TGCGCCAGCAGCCAAAGTGGACTAGTCCCGTTTTTT. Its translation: CASSQSGLVPFF.